This T cell receptor beta chain was recovered during a study of cytomegalovirus exposure and HLA in healthy donors. Study results and caveats: Per a later analysis, HLA-associated TCR beta chains showed more clonal expansion than other, equally common TCR beta chains. The study listed approximately 160 cytomegalovirus-associated TCR beta chains. In a later analysis, common viral pathogens appeared linked to several of the most significant clusters.

The PCR had 60 Vbeta and 13 Jbeta primers. Assay: immunoSEQ multiplex PCR; the TCRdb copy retains only in-frame clones and omits some. The sample carries 150,000 to 200,000 clones, around 76% recorded once. This CDR3 spans 14 amino acids. Germline V lookup: CDR1 SGHTA, CDR2 FQGTGA. V lost 3 bases and J lost 2, with 7 bases in between. On this clone itself: Antigen specificity is unknown.

The receptor comes from a man aged 40-50 years in good health and CMV-seronegative. The J gene is TRBJ2-2, the V gene TRBV7-3, with D tentatively TRBD1 (6 bases). Sequenced sample: PBMCs. This CDR3 is CASSFGTNTGELFF. CDR3 DNA sequence: TGTGCCAGCAGCTTCGGGACAAACACCGGGGAGCTGTTTTTT.